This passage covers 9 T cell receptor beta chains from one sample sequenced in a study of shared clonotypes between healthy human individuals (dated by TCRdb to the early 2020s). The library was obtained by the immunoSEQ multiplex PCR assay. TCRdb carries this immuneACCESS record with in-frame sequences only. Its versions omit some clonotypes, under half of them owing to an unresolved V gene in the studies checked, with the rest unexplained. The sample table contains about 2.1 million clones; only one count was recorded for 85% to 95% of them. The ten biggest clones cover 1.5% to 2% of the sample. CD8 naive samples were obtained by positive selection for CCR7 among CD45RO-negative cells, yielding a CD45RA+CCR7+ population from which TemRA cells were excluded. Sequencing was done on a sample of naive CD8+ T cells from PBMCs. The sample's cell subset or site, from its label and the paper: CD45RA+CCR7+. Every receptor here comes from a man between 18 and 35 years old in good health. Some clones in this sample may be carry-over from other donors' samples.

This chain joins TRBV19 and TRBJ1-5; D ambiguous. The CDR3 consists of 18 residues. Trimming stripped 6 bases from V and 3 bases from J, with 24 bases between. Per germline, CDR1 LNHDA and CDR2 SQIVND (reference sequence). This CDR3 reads CASSRPRMGIRNNQPQHF. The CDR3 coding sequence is TGTGCCAGTAGCCGCCCTCGTATGGGGATACGGAACAATCAGCCCCAGCATTTT. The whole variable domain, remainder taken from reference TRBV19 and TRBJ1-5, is DGGITQSPKYLFRKEGQNVTLSCEQNLNHDAMYWYRQDPGQGLRLIYYSQIVNDFQKGDIAEGYSVSREKKESFPLTVTSAQKNPTAFYLCASSRPRMGIRNNQPQHFGDGTRLSIL.

In nucleotides, the CDR3 is TGTGCCAGCAGCACCGGGACAGACCAGCCCCAGCATTTT. It encodes CASSTGTDQPQHF. J is TRBJ1-5 and V is TRBV11-2; 7 nucleotides agree with TRBD1. Germline V lookup: CDR1 SGHAT, CDR2 FQNNGV. The CDR3 is 13 amino acids. Trimming at V came to 5 bases and at J to 7 bases, leaving 5 bases not matched to a gene. The complete variable domain, with remaining parts taken from reference TRBV11-2 and TRBJ1-5, reads EAGVAQSPRYKIIEKRQSVAFWCNPISGHATLYWYQQILGQGPKLLIQFQNNGVVDDSQLPKDRFSAERLKGVDSTLKIQPAKLEDSAVYLCASSTGTDQPQHFGDGTRLSIL.

CDR3 amino acids: CASRALAGFTDTQYF. CDR3 DNA sequence: TGTGCCAGCAGAGCTTTAGCGGGATTCACAGATACGCAGTATTTT. This sequence joins TRBV7-8 and TRBJ2-3; TRBD2 matches 8 bases. There are 15 residues in the CDR3. V lost 6 bases and J lost 2; bases outside the gene matches: 7. Germline V lookup: CDR1 SGHVS, CDR2 FQNEAQ.

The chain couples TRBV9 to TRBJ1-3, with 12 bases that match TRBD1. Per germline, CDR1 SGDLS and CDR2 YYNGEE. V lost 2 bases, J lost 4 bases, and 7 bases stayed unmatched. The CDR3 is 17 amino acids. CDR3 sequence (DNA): TGTGCCAGCAGCGTGTCGGGGACAGGGGGCGGAGGAAACACCATATATTTT. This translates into CASSVSGTGGGGNTIYF. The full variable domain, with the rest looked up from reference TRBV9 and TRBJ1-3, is DSGVTQTPKHLITATGQRVTLRCSPRSGDLSVYWYQQSLDQGLQFLIQYYNGEERAKGNILERFSAQQFPDLHSELNLSSLELGDSALYFCASSVSGTGGGGNTIYFGEGSWLTVV.

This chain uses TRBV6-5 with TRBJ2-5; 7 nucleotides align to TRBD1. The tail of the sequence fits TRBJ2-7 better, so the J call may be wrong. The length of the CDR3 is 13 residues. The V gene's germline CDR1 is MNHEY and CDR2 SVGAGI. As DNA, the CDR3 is TGTGCCAGCAGGAGGGGACAGTCCTACGAGCAGTACTTC. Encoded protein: CASRRGQSYEQYF.

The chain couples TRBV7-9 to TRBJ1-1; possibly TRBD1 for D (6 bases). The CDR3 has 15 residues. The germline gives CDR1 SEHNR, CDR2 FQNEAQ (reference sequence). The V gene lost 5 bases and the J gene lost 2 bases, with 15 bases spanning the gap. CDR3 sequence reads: CASSVLQGFNTEAFF. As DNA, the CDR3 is TGTGCCAGCAGCGTCCTGCAGGGGTTCAACACTGAAGCTTTCTTT.

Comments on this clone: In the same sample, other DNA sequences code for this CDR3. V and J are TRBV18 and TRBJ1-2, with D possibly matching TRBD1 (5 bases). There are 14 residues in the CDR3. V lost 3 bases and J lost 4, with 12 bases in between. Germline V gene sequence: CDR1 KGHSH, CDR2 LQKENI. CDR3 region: CASSPPGPSYGYTF. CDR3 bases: TGTGCCAGCTCACCGCCGGGACCGAGCTATGGCTACACCTTC.

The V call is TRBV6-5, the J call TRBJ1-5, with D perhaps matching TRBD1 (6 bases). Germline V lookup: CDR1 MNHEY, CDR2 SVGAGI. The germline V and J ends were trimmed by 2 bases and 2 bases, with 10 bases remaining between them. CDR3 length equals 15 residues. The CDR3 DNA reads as TGTGCCAGCAGTTACGGGGGGCGCGGCAATCAGCCCCAGCATTTT. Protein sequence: CASSYGGRGNQPQHF.

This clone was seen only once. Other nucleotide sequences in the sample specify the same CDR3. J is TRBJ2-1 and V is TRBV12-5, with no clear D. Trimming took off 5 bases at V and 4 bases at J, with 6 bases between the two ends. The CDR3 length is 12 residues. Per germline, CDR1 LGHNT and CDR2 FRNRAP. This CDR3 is CASGLTYNEQFF. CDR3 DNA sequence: TGTGCTAGTGGTCTAACGTACAATGAGCAGTTCTTC.